This T cell receptor (beta chain) was profiled in a study of control samples from healthy donors and cancer patients. Only in-frame clones appear in the TCRdb table, and some are missing; sequencing was by immunoSEQ multiplex PCR. The table lists some 99,000 clones, around 89% of them singletons, with approximately 18% in the top ten. V lost 4 bases and J lost 4, with 13 bases in between. The CDR3 loop spans 13 amino acids. CDR1 and CDR2 (germline): SQVTM, ANQGSEA. The source of this sequence is a woman in her forties or fifties in good health. The rearrangement links TRBV29-1 to TRBJ1-1; no firm D call. Sequences were obtained from blood. The CDR3: CSVASLFLTEAFF. The CDR3 bases are TGCAGCGTTGCGTCCCTTTTCCTCACTGAAGCTTTCTTT.